A selection of T cell receptor beta chains follows, all from one sample in a study of T cells after yellow fever vaccination. Via MiXCR, TCRdb re-called the 5' RACE reads, giving one row per CDR3 protein. This table has roughly 330,000 distinct CDR3 sequences, about 4% appearing once. Sample: PBMCs, taken 5 days after the yellow fever booster vaccination. The receptors were sampled from a man aged 18 to 30 who received the YFV17D yellow fever vaccine. Each CDR3 is given with its conserved first and last residue. Fields, in order: CDR3 DNA, CDR3 protein, clone size, D gene, J gene, V gene. D genes are given only for firm matches. Size values are once, few and many counts, or a class for expanded clones, and some rows have none.

DNA: TGTGCCAGTAGTCGGGACAGTAAATGGTACGAGCAGTACTTC
CDR3: CASSRDSKWYEQYF
size: few
D: TRBD1
J: TRBJ2-7
V: TRBV19

DNA: TGTGCCACCAGCACAGGGACGCGCAATCAGCCCCAGCATTTT
CDR3: CATSTGTRNQPQHF
size: few
D: NA
J: TRBJ1-5
V: TRBV15

DNA: TGTGCCAGCAGCTCGACAGCGAGTCTACCGTACGAGCAGTACTTC
CDR3: CASSSTASLPYEQYF
size: many
D: NA
J: TRBJ2-7
V: TRBV13

DNA: TGTGCCATCAGCAGAAGCGGGGGCTCAAGGATATACGAGCAGTACTTC
CDR3: CAISRSGGSRIYEQYF
size: many
D: TRBD2
J: TRBJ2-7
V: TRBV10-3

DNA: TGTGCCAGCAGCTTAGACGGCTACACTGAAGCTTTCTTT
CDR3: CASSLDGYTEAFF
size: many
D: NA
J: TRBJ1-1
V: TRBV11-2

DNA: TGCGCCAGCAGCTACGGACAGAGGAGCACCGGGGAGCTGTTTTTT
CDR3: CASSYGQRSTGELFF
size: many
D: NA
J: TRBJ2-2
V: TRBV5-1

DNA: TGTGCCAGCAGTTTATACCGGGACATCAACTATGGCTACACCTTC
CDR3: CASSLYRDINYGYTF
size: many
D: NA
J: TRBJ1-2
V: TRBV12-3/TRBV12-4

DNA: TGCGCCAGCAGCCGAGGGGAAGGTGGGAGGCAGAACTATGGCTACACCTTC
CDR3: CASSRGEGGRQNYGYTF
size: many
D: NA
J: TRBJ1-2
V: TRBV5-1

DNA: TGCGCCAGCACCGACCTTATGGACGGAGGATTAGTTTCCCTCCACTTT
CDR3: CASTDLMDGGLVSLHF
size: many
D: NA
J: TRBJ1-6
V: TRBV5-1

DNA: TGCGCCAGCAGCCCGGGGGACACCGGCCCAGATACGCAGTATTTT
CDR3: CASSPGDTGPDTQYF
size: NA
D: NA
J: TRBJ2-3
V: TRBV5-1

DNA: TGCGCCAGCAGCCAAGAAGGGGCAGGGAGCCAGCATTTT
CDR3: CASSQEGAGSQHF
size: many
D: NA
J: TRBJ1-5
V: TRBV4-1

DNA: TGTGCCAGCAGCGGATCCGGGACAGAAAATGAAAAACTGTTTTTT
CDR3: CASSGSGTENEKLFF
size: NA
D: TRBD1
J: TRBJ1-4
V: TRBV11-1

DNA: TGCGCCAGCAGCTTGGTCCCGAATGTAATGGACGAGCAGTACTTC
CDR3: CASSLVPNVMDEQYF
size: many
D: NA
J: TRBJ2-7
V: TRBV5-1

DNA: TGTGCCAGCAGCAAACTTTTACCGTCATCGAGGGGTGATTCGGAAGGGACCCAGTACTTC
CDR3: CASSKLLPSSRGDSEGTQYF
size: few
D: NA
J: TRBJ2-5
V: TRBV21-1

DNA: TGTGCTAGTGGTTTCTGGGACAGGAACACCGGGGAGCTGTTTTTT
CDR3: CASGFWDRNTGELFF
size: many
D: TRBD1
J: TRBJ2-2
V: TRBV12-5

DNA: TGTGCCAGCAGCGTAGGGTGGAATGAGCAGTTCTTC
CDR3: CASSVGWNEQFF
size: many
D: NA
J: TRBJ2-1
V: TRBV9

DNA: TGTGCCAGCAGCTTACCACCCTTTGATACGCAGTATTTT
CDR3: CASSLPPFDTQYF
size: few
D: NA
J: TRBJ2-3
V: TRBV7-8

DNA: TGTGCCAGCAGTCAAGGGACTCCAGGGGGCCAGGACTTC
CDR3: CASSQGTPGGQDF
size: few
D: TRBD1
J: TRBJ2-7
V: TRBV28

DNA: TGCGCCAGCAGCTTTGGCATACGAGGGAACGAGCAGTACTTC
CDR3: CASSFGIRGNEQYF
size: many
D: NA
J: TRBJ2-7
V: TRBV5-1

DNA: TGTGCCATCAGTGAGTCGAAGCGGGGGGGTTACAATGAGCAGTTCTTC
CDR3: CAISESKRGGYNEQFF
size: few
D: TRBD2
J: TRBJ2-1
V: TRBV10-3

DNA: TGTGCCAGCAGTTTAGCCAGCCGGAACACTGAAGCTTTCTTT
CDR3: CASSLASRNTEAFF
size: NA
D: NA
J: TRBJ1-1
V: TRBV28

DNA: TGTGCCAGCAGCTTAGAGGGGACTAGCGGGGCCCCAAATACGCAGTATTTT
CDR3: CASSLEGTSGAPNTQYF
size: few
D: TRBD2
J: TRBJ2-3
V: TRBV7-2

DNA: TGCGCCAGCAGCTTTTATTCCGGGGGTCCGACAGATACGCAGTATTTT
CDR3: CASSFYSGGPTDTQYF
size: many
D: NA
J: TRBJ2-3
V: TRBV5-1

DNA: TGTGCCAGCAGCTCGATGATGGGATTTCAGCCCCAGCATTTT
CDR3: CASSSMMGFQPQHF
size: NA
D: NA
J: TRBJ1-5
V: TRBV7-2

DNA: TGCGCCAGCAGCCAACCGCCGAAAGGGCTCAGACGGGGGCCAAACACAGATACGCAGTATTTT
CDR3: CASSQPPKGLRRGPNTDTQYF
size: few
D: NA
J: TRBJ2-3
V: TRBV4-1

DNA: TGTGCCAGCAGCTTTTCCGACAGTAACTATGGCTACACCTTC
CDR3: CASSFSDSNYGYTF
size: few
D: NA
J: TRBJ1-2
V: TRBV7-2

DNA: TGCAGCGTTGACTCAGGGGCACTTAACTATGGCTACACCTTC
CDR3: CSVDSGALNYGYTF
size: few
D: NA
J: TRBJ1-2
V: TRBV29-1

DNA: TGCGCCAGCAGTAAGCGAGCGGGGGTACCGAACACCGGGGAGCTGTTTTTT
CDR3: CASSKRAGVPNTGELFF
size: few
D: TRBD2
J: TRBJ2-2
V: TRBV5-1

DNA: TGTGCCACCAGTGCCTCCGGGACGGATTATAGCAATCAGCCCCAGCATTTT
CDR3: CATSASGTDYSNQPQHF
size: few
D: NA
J: TRBJ1-5
V: TRBV24-1

DNA: TGCGCCAGCAGCTTGAAACAGGGCGCAACTAATGAAAAACTGTTTTTT
CDR3: CASSLKQGATNEKLFF
size: many
D: NA
J: TRBJ1-4
V: TRBV5-1

DNA: TGTGCCAGCAGTCATCTCCTCTTGACTAGCGGACTACCCCATACGCAGTATTTT
CDR3: CASSHLLLTSGLPHTQYF
size: many
D: TRBD2
J: TRBJ2-3
V: TRBV28

DNA: TGTGCCAGCAGTTTATCCAAATTTCTAGCCAAAAACATTCAGTACTTC
CDR3: CASSLSKFLAKNIQYF
size: many
D: NA
J: TRBJ2-4
V: TRBV27

DNA: TGTGCCAGCAGGCAGCGGGGAGCCACCGGGGAGCTGTTTTTT
CDR3: CASRQRGATGELFF
size: many
D: TRBD2
J: TRBJ2-2
V: TRBV2

DNA: TGTGCCAGCAGCTACGGGACAGGGGGTCCAGATACGCAGTATTTT
CDR3: CASSYGTGGPDTQYF
size: few
D: TRBD1
J: TRBJ2-3
V: TRBV11-2

DNA: TGTGCCAGCAGCTTATTTAGCGGGGGGACTTACAATGAGCAGTTCTTC
CDR3: CASSLFSGGTYNEQFF
size: many
D: TRBD2
J: TRBJ2-1
V: TRBV7-3

DNA: TGTGCCACCAGTGATAACTCCGGGACAGGGAATAATGGCTACACCTTC
CDR3: CATSDNSGTGNNGYTF
size: few
D: TRBD1
J: TRBJ1-2
V: TRBV24-1

DNA: TGTGCCAGCAGCTTAGGTGGGACTAGCGGAGAGACCCAGTACTTC
CDR3: CASSLGGTSGETQYF
size: few
D: TRBD2
J: TRBJ2-5
V: TRBV7-2

DNA: TGCGCCAGCAGCCAACCTGGCGGGGGGGCCGGACGTCCTAGCACAGATACGCAGTATTTT
CDR3: CASSQPGGGAGRPSTDTQYF
size: few
D: TRBD2
J: TRBJ2-3
V: TRBV4-1

DNA: TGTGCCACCAGCAGAGATCTAGGCAGGGGCTACGAGCAGTACTTC
CDR3: CATSRDLGRGYEQYF
size: few
D: NA
J: TRBJ2-7
V: TRBV15

DNA: TGCGCCAGCTGCTCTACTCCCCTCAGGGGTTCCGCAGAGACCCAGTACTTC
CDR3: CASCSTPLRGSAETQYF
size: few
D: NA
J: TRBJ2-5
V: TRBV5-1

DNA: TGTGCCAGCTCAACCACCAGGGAGGAGACCCAGTACTTC
CDR3: CASSTTREETQYF
size: NA
D: NA
J: TRBJ2-5
V: TRBV18

DNA: TGCAGCGTTAGTCCGGGATGGGGTATGAACACTGAAGCTTTCTTT
CDR3: CSVSPGWGMNTEAFF
size: many
D: NA
J: TRBJ1-1
V: TRBV29-1

DNA: TGTGCCAGCAGCTCTCGGGTAGGAGGGGAGACAGATACGCAGTATTTT
CDR3: CASSSRVGGETDTQYF
size: NA
D: NA
J: TRBJ2-3
V: TRBV7-9

DNA: TGTGCCAGTAGCACCGGGATTAGTAGGGAGACCCAGTACTTC
CDR3: CASSTGISRETQYF
size: NA
D: NA
J: TRBJ2-5
V: TRBV19

DNA: TGTGCCAGCAGTTCCACCCGGGACATTACCAATGAGCAGTTCTTC
CDR3: CASSSTRDITNEQFF
size: few
D: NA
J: TRBJ2-1
V: TRBV12-3/TRBV12-4

DNA: TGTGCCAGCAGCTTACGCCCTCCAGGGGTCTTTGAAAACATTCAGTACTTC
CDR3: CASSLRPPGVFENIQYF
size: NA
D: NA
J: TRBJ2-4
V: TRBV7-2

DNA: TGTGCCAGCAGCTTAGGTCGCCCTCGTTTGTACTTC
CDR3: CASSLGRPRLYF
size: many
D: NA
J: TRBJ2-7
V: TRBV7-2

DNA: TGTGCCAGCAGCTCGGGACAGGGACCCACAGATACGCAGTATTTT
CDR3: CASSSGQGPTDTQYF
size: NA
D: TRBD1
J: TRBJ2-3
V: TRBV11-2

DNA: TGTGCTAGTGGCCCACCCAGGGGGCGGGACACAGATACGCAGTATTTT
CDR3: CASGPPRGRDTDTQYF
size: NA
D: TRBD1
J: TRBJ2-3
V: TRBV12-5

DNA: TGTGCCAGCAGTGAATACCAGTATGGCTACACCTTC
CDR3: CASSEYQYGYTF
size: few
D: NA
J: TRBJ1-2
V: TRBV25-1

DNA: TGCGCCAGCAGCCAAGGAGCGGGGGGAGGAGAGACCCAGTACTTC
CDR3: CASSQGAGGGETQYF
size: many
D: TRBD2
J: TRBJ2-5
V: TRBV4-1

DNA: TGCGCCAGCAGCTTGACTCCGGAAGGCGATGAGCAGTTCTTC
CDR3: CASSLTPEGDEQFF
size: few
D: NA
J: TRBJ2-1
V: TRBV5-1

DNA: TGTGCCAGCAGGGCCGGGACAGTGAACACTGAAGCTTTCTTT
CDR3: CASRAGTVNTEAFF
size: few
D: TRBD1
J: TRBJ1-1
V: TRBV7-9

DNA: TGTGCCAGCTCACCGGTGGAGGGGGCCCTGGAGACCCAGTACTTC
CDR3: CASSPVEGALETQYF
size: NA
D: NA
J: TRBJ2-5
V: TRBV18

DNA: TGCAGCGTTGCTAGAGGGGGCACTGAAGCTTTCTTT
CDR3: CSVARGGTEAFF
size: few
D: NA
J: TRBJ1-1
V: TRBV29-1